The 23 T cell receptor beta chains below come from one sample, sequenced in a study of T cell repertoires in cytomegalovirus infection. TCRdb processed the reads anew with MiXCR; each CDR3 protein has one entry. The sample records tens of thousands of distinct CDR3 sequences, 20% to 25% being singletons. Their specific antigens are unknown. Sequences were derived from CD8+ T cells from cultured PBMCs, sampled from culture after CMV antigen stimulation. Source of these receptors: a human donor in good health (CMV status not recorded). Some clones in this sample may be carry-over from other donors' samples.

This clonotype showed up just a few times. V gene TRBV7-9 combines with J gene TRBJ2-7; the match to TRBD1 covers 10 bases. Unmatched junction bases numbered 6, after V lost 3 bases and J lost 10 bases. Germline CDR1 SEHNR, CDR2 FQNEAQ (reference sequence). CDR3 length: 13 amino acids. Here the CDR3 DNA reads TGTGCCAGCAGCTTGGACAGGGGGAACCCTCAGTACTTC. It encodes CASSLDRGNPQYF.

This clonotype was counted only a few times. The CDR3 sequence is CASSFMVWGHEQYF. DNA of the CDR3: TGTGCCAGCAGTTTTATGGTATGGGGCCACGAGCAGTACTTC. The gene calls are TRBV28 and TRBJ2-7; possible D gene TRBD1, 5 bases. Between the trimmed V and J ends, which lost 3 bases and 5 bases, there was a span of 14 bases. CDR3 length: 14 residues. In germline, CDR1 is MDHEN, CDR2 SYDVKM.

CDR3 amino acids: CASSGWTGDFTEAFF. Here the CDR3 DNA reads TGCGCCAGCAGCGGATGGACAGGGGATTTCACTGAAGCTTTCTTT. J is TRBJ1-1 and V is TRBV5-1; TRBD1 matches 9 bases. V lost 4 bases, J lost 4 bases, and 8 bases stayed unmatched. Germline CDR1 is SGHRS and CDR2 is YFSETQ. The CDR3 is made up of 15 amino acids.

This chain uses TRBV6-5 with TRBJ2-2; D might be TRBD1 (5 bases). Germline-derived CDR1 and CDR2 are MNHEY and SVGAGI. V was cut by 6 bases and J by 2 bases, with 10 bases left in between. The CDR3 runs to 14 residues. The DNA of the CDR3 is TGTGCCAGCAGCTGGGGCCGTAACACCGGGGAGCTGTTTTTT. Amino acids: CASSWGRNTGELFF.

V is TRBV28 and J is TRBJ2-1; TRBD1 aligns across 8 bases. CDR1 is MDHEN and CDR2 is SYDVKM in the germline V gene. With 6 bases clipped from V and 9 bases from J, the junction kept 7 bases outside the gene matches. This CDR3 is built from 13 residues. The DNA for the CDR3 is TGTGCCAGCAGCCTCAGACAGGGGAGTGAGCAGTTCTTC. Translated: CASSLRQGSEQFF.

The chain is built from TRBV20-1 and TRBJ2-6; D may be TRBD2 (7 bases). Trimming stripped 4 bases from V and 4 bases from J, with 20 bases between. Germline values: CDR1 DFQATT, CDR2 SNEGSKA (reference sequence). This CDR3 has 17 amino acids. The chain's CDR3 is CSAKGPFGGRGANVLTF. The CDR3 region has the DNA TGCAGTGCTAAAGGCCCCTTCGGGGGGCGAGGGGCCAACGTCCTGACTTTC.

The chain joins TRBV4-3 to TRBJ2-7; D is unresolved. Trimming pared 0 bases from V and 3 bases from J, leaving 9 bases between. Germline loops: CDR1 LGHNA, CDR2 YSLEER. The CDR3 is 14 residues long. The CDR3 loop reads CASSQDRQYYEQYF. The CDR3 nucleotides read TGCGCCAGCAGCCAAGATCGGCAGTACTACGAGCAGTACTTC.

The table lists this clonotype with a few counts. The genes are TRBV15 and TRBJ2-1, with no clear D. This CDR3 region has 15 residues. Germline V gene sequence: CDR1 LNHNV, CDR2 YYDKDF (reference sequence). V dropped 3 bases and J dropped 3 bases, with 12 bases sitting between them. The CDR3 bases are TGTGCCACCAGCAGTGCAGGAAATTACTACAATGAGCAGTTCTTC. The encoded protein is CATSSAGNYYNEQFF.

This sequence joins TRBV5-1 and TRBJ2-2; a weak D match, TRBD1 (6 bases). This CDR3 contains 16 residues. The germline V and J ends were trimmed by 4 bases and 2 bases, with 15 bases remaining between them. CDR1 is SGHRS and CDR2 is YFSETQ in the germline V gene. The CDR3 coding sequence is TGCGCCAGCAGCCGCTTTGGACAGACCAACACCGGGGAGCTGTTTTTT. This gives the protein CASSRFGQTNTGELFF.

The chain links TRBV20-1 to TRBJ2-5; TRBD2 matches 8 bases. V was pared by 0 bases and J by 4 bases, with 16 bases of the junction left unmatched. This CDR3 region has 18 residues. The V gene's germline CDR1 is DFQATT and CDR2 SNEGSKA (reference sequence). CDR3 DNA: TGCAGTGCTAGAGATCTGGATAACGGGGGGGCCATCCGAGAGACCCAGTACTTC. Translating gives CSARDLDNGGAIRETQYF.

This chain links TRBV28 with TRBJ1-5, with TRBD1 as a possible D gene (5 bases). Germline assignment: CDR1 MDHEN and CDR2 SYDVKM. V lost 5 bases and J lost 5, with 13 bases in between. This CDR3 spans 14 amino acids. The CDR3 is CASSPPRGDQPQHF. CDR3 coding DNA: TGTGCCAGCAGTCCACCCCGGGGCGATCAGCCCCAGCATTTT.

This clonotype was seen only a few times. The chain combines TRBV28 with TRBJ1-2; 7 bases line up with TRBD1. The CDR3 totals 16 residues. V lost 1 base, J lost 4 bases, and 9 bases stayed unmatched. The germline V gene has CDR1 MDHEN and CDR2 SYDVKM. CDR3 protein: CASSLSSRGRGYGYTF. For the CDR3, the DNA is TGTGCCAGCAGTTTATCTTCGAGGGGGCGCGGCTATGGCTACACCTTC.

Regarding this clonotype: The junction shows a germline mismatch at one end, possibly a read error. Written as DNA, the CDR3 is TGTGCCAGCGGGGGGAATGAAGCTCTCTTT. Protein sequence: CASGGNEALF. This chain uses TRBV2 with TRBJ1-1; weak D call: TRBD1 (5 bases). The CDR3 sequence is 10 residues long. CDR1 SNHLY and CDR2 FYNNEI come from the germline V gene.

This clonotype has just a few counts. J is TRBJ1-4 and V is TRBV7-9; TRBD1 agrees at 9 bases. Per germline, CDR1 SEHNR and CDR2 FQNEAQ (reference sequence). The CDR3 length is 12 residues. The CDR3 nucleotides are TGTGTCTCGGGACAGGGTAATGAAAAACTGTTTTTT. It codes for CVSGQGNEKLFF. The full variable domain, rest sourced from reference TRBV7-9 and TRBJ1-4, is DTGVSQNPRHKITKRGQNVTFRCDPISEHNRLYWYRQTLGQGPEFLTYFQNEAQLEKSRLLSDRFSAERPKGSFSTLEIQRTEQGDSAMYLCVSGQGNEKLFFGSGTQLSVL.

This clonotype occurred a few times. The V call is TRBV7-9, the J call TRBJ2-2; perhaps TRBD1 as D (6 bases). CDR1 is SEHNR and CDR2 is FQNEAQ in the germline V gene (reference sequence). The CDR3 totals 15 residues. V was trimmed by 7 bases and J by 6 bases, leaving 18 bases between them. CDR3 residues: CASTFHRVSAGELFF. CDR3 coding DNA: TGTGCCAGCACCTTCCACAGGGTCAGCGCCGGGGAGCTGTTTTTT.

This clonotype has only a few counts. The V call is TRBV7-2, the J call TRBJ2-7; 7 bases align to TRBD2. Trimming took 2 bases from V and 7 from J; bases not matched to a gene: 2. The CDR3 sequence is 12 residues long. The germline V gene has CDR1 SGHTA and CDR2 FQGNSA. The chain's CDR3 is CASSLSGGEQYF. CDR3 DNA sequence: TGTGCCAGCAGCTTATCGGGGGGTGAGCAGTACTTC. The full variable domain, completed using reference TRBV7-2 and TRBJ2-7, is GAGVSQSPSNKVTEKGKDVELRCDPISGHTALYWYRQSLGQGLEFLIYFQGNSAPDKSGLPSDRFSAERTGGSVSTLTIQRTQQEDSAVYLCASSLSGGEQYFGPGTRLTVT.

The chain employs TRBV7-2 and TRBJ2-7; the D is unclear. V lost 2 bases to trimming and J lost 7 bases, with 15 bases between them. This CDR3 region has 14 residues. CDR1 SGHTA and CDR2 FQGNSA come from the germline V gene. DNA for the CDR3: TGTGCCAGCAGCTTACCCTCAGGTCCCTGGGAGCAGTACTTC. Amino acid sequence: CASSLPSGPWEQYF.

The chain combines TRBV11-1 with TRBJ1-2; weak D call: TRBD1 (6 bases). Germline CDR1 reads SGHAT; CDR2 reads FQDESV (reference sequence). Trimming took off 4 bases at V and 0 bases at J, with 12 bases between the two ends. The CDR3 contains 15 residues. CDR3 sequence (DNA): TGTGCCAGCAGCTCCCTCGCAGGGGCTAACTATGGCTACACCTTC. Its protein product is CASSSLAGANYGYTF.

This clonotype was seen a few times. The rearrangement joins TRBV6-2 or TRBV6-3 to TRBJ2-1; 7 positions agree with TRBD2. V dropped 5 bases and J dropped 5; count of bases not matched to a gene: 15. CDR1 MNHEY and CDR2 SVGEGT come from the germline V gene. The CDR3 consists of 17 residues. CDR3 region: CASSPIKAGTGHNEQFF. The CDR3 DNA sequence: TGTGCCAGCAGTCCCATCAAAGCGGGAACTGGCCACAATGAGCAGTTCTTC.

CDR3 nucleotide sequence: TGTGCCAGCAGCCCGGGACAGGGGAGTTCACCCCTCCACTTT. Its translation is CASSPGQGSSPLHF. The V and J genes are TRBV6-5 and TRBJ1-6, with TRBD1 matching over 10 bases. There are 14 residues in the CDR3. Germline CDR1 and CDR2: MNHEY and SVGAGI. V was clipped by 6 bases and J by 9 bases; unmatched bases: 5.

This clonotype turned up a few times. The chain has TRBV7-8 and TRBJ2-3; D tentatively fits TRBD1 or TRBD2 (7 bases each). CDR1 is SGHVS and CDR2 is FQNEAQ in the germline V gene. This CDR3 contains 15 residues. Trimming stripped 8 bases from V and 2 bases from J, with 17 bases between. CDR3 sequence reads: CASLRGDSFTDTQYF. The CDR3 coding sequence is TGTGCCAGCTTACGGGGGGACAGCTTCACAGATACGCAGTATTTT.

This rearrangement joins TRBV7-2 to TRBJ1-1, with 8 bases identical to TRBD1. The CDR3 has 15 amino acids. Germline values: CDR1 SGHTA, CDR2 FQGNSA. J lost 1 base, V lost 10 bases, and 11 bases had no gene match. CDR3 sequence reads: CATQSLDRANTEAFF. The CDR3 DNA reads as TGTGCCACCCAGTCCCTGGACAGGGCGAACACTGAAGCTTTCTTT.

The gene calls are TRBV18 and TRBJ2-5; D remains ambiguous. This CDR3 is built from 17 residues. CDR1 is KGHSH and CDR2 is LQKENI in the germline V gene. The germline V and J ends were trimmed by 3 bases and 2 bases, with 19 bases remaining between them. CDR3 in DNA: TGTGCCAGCTCACCCTCCCGAGGAACAGAGGAACAAGAGACCCAGTACTTC. This sequence encodes CASSPSRGTEEQETQYF.